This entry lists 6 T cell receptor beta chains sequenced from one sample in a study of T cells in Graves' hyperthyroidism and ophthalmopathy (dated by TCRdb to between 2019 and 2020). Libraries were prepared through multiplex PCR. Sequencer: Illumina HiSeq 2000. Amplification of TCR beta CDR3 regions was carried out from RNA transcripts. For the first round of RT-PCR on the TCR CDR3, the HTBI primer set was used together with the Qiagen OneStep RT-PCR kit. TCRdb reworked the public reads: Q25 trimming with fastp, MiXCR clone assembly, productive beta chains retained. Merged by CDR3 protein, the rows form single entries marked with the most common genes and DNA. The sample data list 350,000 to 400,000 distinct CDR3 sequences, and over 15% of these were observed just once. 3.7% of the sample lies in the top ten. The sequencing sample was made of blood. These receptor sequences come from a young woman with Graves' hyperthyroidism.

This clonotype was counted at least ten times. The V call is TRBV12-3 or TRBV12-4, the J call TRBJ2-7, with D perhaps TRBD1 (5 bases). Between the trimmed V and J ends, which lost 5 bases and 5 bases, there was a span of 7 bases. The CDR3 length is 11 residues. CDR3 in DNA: TGTGCCAGCAGTCGGACAAACGAGCAGTACTTC. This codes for CASSRTNEQYF.

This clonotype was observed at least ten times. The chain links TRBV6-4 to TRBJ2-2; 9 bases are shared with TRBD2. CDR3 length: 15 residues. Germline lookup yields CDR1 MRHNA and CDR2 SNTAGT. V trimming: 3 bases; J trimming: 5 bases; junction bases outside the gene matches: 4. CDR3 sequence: CASSESSGATGELFF. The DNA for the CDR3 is TGTGCCAGCAGTGAGTCTAGCGGGGCAACCGGGGAGCTGTTTTTT.

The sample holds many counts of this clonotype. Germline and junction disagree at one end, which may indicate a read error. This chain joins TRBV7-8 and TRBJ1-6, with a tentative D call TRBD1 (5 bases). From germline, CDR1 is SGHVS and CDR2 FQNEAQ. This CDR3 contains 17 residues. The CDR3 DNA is TGTGCCAGCAGCGTAGCCCGGGGGAGCTCCTATAATTCACCCCTCCACTTT. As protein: CASSVARGSSYNSPLHF.

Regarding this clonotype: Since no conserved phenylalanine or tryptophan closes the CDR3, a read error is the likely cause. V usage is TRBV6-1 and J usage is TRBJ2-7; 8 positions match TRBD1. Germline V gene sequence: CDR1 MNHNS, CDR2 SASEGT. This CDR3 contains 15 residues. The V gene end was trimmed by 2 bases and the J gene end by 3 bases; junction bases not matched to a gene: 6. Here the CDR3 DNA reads TGTGCCAGCAGTGAATCACAGGGGGAGTTCTACGAGCAGTACGAC. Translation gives CASSESQGEFYEQYD.

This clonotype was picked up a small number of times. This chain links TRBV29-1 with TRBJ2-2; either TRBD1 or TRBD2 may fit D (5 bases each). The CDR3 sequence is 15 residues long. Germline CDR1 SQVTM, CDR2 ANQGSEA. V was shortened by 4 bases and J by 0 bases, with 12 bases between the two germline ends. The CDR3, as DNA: TGCAGCGTTGCCGGGACCGTAGCGAACACCGGGGAGCTGTTTTTT. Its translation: CSVAGTVANTGELFF.

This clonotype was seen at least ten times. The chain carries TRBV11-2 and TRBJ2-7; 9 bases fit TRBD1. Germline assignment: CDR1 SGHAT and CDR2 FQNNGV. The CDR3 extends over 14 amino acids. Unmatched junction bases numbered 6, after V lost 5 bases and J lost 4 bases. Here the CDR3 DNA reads TGTGCCAGCAGCCCCGGGACAGGGTTTTACGAGCAGTACTTC. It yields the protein CASSPGTGFYEQYF.